The clone carrying this T cell receptor beta chain was recorded a few times. Its antigen is undetermined. After removal of 4 bases from V and 5 bases from J, the junction contained 6 bases not matched to a gene. The CDR3 covers 16 residues. Germline lookup yields CDR1 MNHNY and CDR2 SVGAGI (reference sequence). The data were obtained in a study of cytomegalovirus exposure and HLA in healthy donors. For the study at large: Genotyping of under 500 donors showed that 80% to 85% belonged to the Caucasian-associated ancestry cluster.

PCR used 60 Vbeta primers and 13 Jbeta primers. Profiling relied on immunoSEQ multiplex PCR, and the TCRdb table lists in-frame clones only, not all of them. The repertoire holds some 220,000 clones, roughly 81% seen once, with roughly 0.26% in the top ten. Whole-study findings and limits: Data from an earlier analysis indicated that most TCR beta V segments were productive either about 90% or about 30% of the time.

What was sequenced was PBMCs. The chain has TRBV6-6 and TRBJ2-2; 11 positions agree with TRBD2. This clonotype was obtained from a girl aged 2-10 years in good health and CMV-seronegative. CDR3 sequence: CASSFLAGGGTGELFF. In nucleotides, the CDR3 is TGTGCCAGCAGTTTTCTAGCGGGGGGCGGGACCGGGGAGCTGTTTTTT.